This T cell receptor (beta chain) was sequenced in a study of blood T cell repertoires in COVID-19. Study-wide context: Samples representing acute and convalescent COVID-19 were sourced from the United States, Italy and Spain. PBMCs, B-cell-depleted T cells, or T cells were the source of the cDNA or gDNA that made up the material.

Original processing notes: From reference gene primer amplification, estimates of nucleated cell counts were derived. This table comes from immunoSEQ multiplex PCR, and its TCRdb copy is limited to in-frame clones, with some not included. V, J and clone size are those of that table, while D and trimming were read from the DNA. The sample yields approximately 150,000 clones, roughly four fifths seen once. CDR3 length: 14 residues. Losses at the gene ends were 6 bases for V and 7 bases for J; bases not matched to a gene: 6. Germline CDR1 and CDR2: MDHEN and SYDVKM. The rearrangement links TRBV28 to TRBJ1-6; 7 nucleotides match TRBD1. The sequencing sample was made of peripheral blood. The receptor comes from a human donor in a cohort sampled during active COVID-19. The CDR3 DNA reads as TGTGCCAGCAGCCCGCCAGGGGGGAATTCACCCCTCCACTTT. It specifies CASSPPGGNSPLHF. The variable domain in full, with the rest retrieved from reference TRBV28 and TRBJ1-6, is DVKVTQSSRYLVKRTGEKVFLECVQDMDHENMFWYRQDPGLGLRLIYFSYDVKMKEKGDIPEGYSVSREKKERFSLILESASTNQTSMYLCASSPPGGNSPLHFGNGTRLTVT.